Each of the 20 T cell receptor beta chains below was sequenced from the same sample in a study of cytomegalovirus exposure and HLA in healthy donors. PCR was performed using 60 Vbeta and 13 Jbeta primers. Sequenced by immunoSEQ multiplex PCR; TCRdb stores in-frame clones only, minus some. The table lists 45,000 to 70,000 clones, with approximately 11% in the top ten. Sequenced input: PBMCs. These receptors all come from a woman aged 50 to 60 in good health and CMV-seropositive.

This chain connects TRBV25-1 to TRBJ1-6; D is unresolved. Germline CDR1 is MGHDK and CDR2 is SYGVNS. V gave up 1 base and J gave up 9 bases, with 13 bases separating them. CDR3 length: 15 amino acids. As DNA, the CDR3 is TGTGCCAGCAGTGAATGGGGAGGGTTTGGTTCACCCCTCCACTTT. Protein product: CASSEWGGFGSPLHF.

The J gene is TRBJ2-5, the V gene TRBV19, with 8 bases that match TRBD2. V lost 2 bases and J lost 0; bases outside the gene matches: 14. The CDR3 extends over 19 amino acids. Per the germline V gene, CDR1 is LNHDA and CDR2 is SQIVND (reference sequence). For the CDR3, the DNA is TGTGCCAGTAGTATATTGCGGCAGGTCGGGGGGGAGTACCAAGAGACCCAGTACTTC. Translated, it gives CASSILRQVGGEYQETQYF.

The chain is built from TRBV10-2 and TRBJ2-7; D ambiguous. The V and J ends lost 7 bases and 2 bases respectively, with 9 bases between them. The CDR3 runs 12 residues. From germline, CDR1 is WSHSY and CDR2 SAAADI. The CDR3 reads CASNEEPYEQYF. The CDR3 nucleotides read TGCGCCAGCAACGAGGAGCCCTACGAGCAGTACTTC.

Written as DNA, the CDR3 is TGTGCCAGCTCGCCGAGCGGGGCAAACTCCTACGAGCAGTACTTC. Its protein is CASSPSGANSYEQYF. V is TRBV18 and J is TRBJ2-7; 7 bases map to TRBD2. Germline CDR1 is KGHSH and CDR2 is LQKENI. This CDR3 is built from 15 residues. V dropped 6 bases and J dropped 0; count of bases not matched to a gene: 8. The entire variable domain, with the rest obtained from reference TRBV18 and TRBJ2-7, is as follows: NAGVMQNPRHLVRRRGQEARLRCSPMKGHSHVYWYRQLPEEGLKFMVYLQKENIIDESGMPKERFSAEFPKEGPSILRIQQVVRGDSAAYFCASSPSGANSYEQYFGPGTRLTVT.

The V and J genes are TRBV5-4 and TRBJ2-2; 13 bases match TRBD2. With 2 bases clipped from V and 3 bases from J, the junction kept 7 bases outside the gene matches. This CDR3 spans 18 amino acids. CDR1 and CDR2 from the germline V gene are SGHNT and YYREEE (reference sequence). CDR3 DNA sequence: TGTGCCAGCAGCTTCCTTAGACTAGCGGGAGGTGACACCGGGGAGCTGTTTTTT. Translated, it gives CASSFLRLAGGDTGELFF.

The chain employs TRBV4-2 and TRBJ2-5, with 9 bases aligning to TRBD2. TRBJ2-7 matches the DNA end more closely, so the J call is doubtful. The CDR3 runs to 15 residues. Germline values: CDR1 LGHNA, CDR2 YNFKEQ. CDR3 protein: CASSHDSGGLYEQYF. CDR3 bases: TGTGCCAGCAGCCACGATAGCGGGGGTCTCTACGAGCAGTACTTC.

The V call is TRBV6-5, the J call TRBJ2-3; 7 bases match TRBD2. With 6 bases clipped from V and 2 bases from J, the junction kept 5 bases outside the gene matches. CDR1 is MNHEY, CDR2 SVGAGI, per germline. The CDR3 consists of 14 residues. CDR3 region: CASSRGVSTDTQYF. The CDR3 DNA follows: TGTGCCAGCAGCCGGGGGGTGTCCACAGATACGCAGTATTTT.

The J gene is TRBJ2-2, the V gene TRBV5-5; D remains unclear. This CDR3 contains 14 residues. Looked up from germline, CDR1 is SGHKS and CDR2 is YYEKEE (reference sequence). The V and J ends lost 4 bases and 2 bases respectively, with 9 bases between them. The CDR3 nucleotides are TGTGCCAGCAGCACGGTGCTTAACACCGGGGAGCTGTTTTTT. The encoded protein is CASSTVLNTGELFF.

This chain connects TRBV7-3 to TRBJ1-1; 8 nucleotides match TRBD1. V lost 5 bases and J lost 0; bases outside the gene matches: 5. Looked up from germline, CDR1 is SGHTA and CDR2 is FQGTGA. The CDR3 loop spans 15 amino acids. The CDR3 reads CASSPATGVNTEAFF. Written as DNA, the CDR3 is TGTGCCAGCAGCCCAGCGACAGGGGTGAACACTGAAGCTTTCTTT.

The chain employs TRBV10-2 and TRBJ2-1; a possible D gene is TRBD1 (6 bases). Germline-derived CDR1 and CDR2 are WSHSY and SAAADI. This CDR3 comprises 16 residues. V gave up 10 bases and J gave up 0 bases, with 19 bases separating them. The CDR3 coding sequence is TGCGCCACCGAGCCACCCGACAGGAGCTCCTACAATGAGCAGTTCTTC. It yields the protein CATEPPDRSSYNEQFF.

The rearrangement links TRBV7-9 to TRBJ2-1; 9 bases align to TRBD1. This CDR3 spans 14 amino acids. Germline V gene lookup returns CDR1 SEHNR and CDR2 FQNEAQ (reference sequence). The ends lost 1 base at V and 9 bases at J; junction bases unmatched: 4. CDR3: CASSLGDRAGEQFF. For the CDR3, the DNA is TGTGCCAGCAGCTTAGGGGACAGGGCGGGTGAGCAGTTCTTC. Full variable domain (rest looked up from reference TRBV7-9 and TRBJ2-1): DTGVSQNPRHKITKRGQNVTFRCDPISEHNRLYWYRQTLGQGPEFLTYFQNEAQLEKSRLLSDRFSAERPKGSFSTLEIQRTEQGDSAMYLCASSLGDRAGEQFFGPGTRLTVL.

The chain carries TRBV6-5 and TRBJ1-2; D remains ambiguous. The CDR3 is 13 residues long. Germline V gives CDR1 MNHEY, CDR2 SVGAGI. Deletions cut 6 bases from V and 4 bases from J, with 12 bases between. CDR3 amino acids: CASRTGEPYGYTF. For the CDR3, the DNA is TGTGCCAGCAGAACGGGTGAACCCTATGGCTACACCTTC.

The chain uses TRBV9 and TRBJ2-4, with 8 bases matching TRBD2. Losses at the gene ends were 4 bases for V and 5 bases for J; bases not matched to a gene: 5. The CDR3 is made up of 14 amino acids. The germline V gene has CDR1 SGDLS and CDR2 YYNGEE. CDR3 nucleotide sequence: TGTGCCAGCAGCAGGCTAGCGGGTGAAAACATTCAGTACTTC. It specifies CASSRLAGENIQYF.

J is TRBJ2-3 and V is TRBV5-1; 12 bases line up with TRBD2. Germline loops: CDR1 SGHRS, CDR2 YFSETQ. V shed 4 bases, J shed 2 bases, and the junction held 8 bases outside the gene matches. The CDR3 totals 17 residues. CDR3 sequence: CASSPSTSGGVTDTQYF. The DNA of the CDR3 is TGCGCCAGCAGCCCGTCGACTAGCGGGGGAGTCACAGATACGCAGTATTTT.

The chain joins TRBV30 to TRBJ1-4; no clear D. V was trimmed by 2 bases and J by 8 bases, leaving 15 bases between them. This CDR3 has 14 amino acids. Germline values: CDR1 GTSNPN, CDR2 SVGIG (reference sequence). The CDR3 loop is CAWSRKPGGEKLFF. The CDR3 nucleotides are TGTGCCTGGAGTAGGAAGCCCGGAGGGGAAAAACTGTTTTTT.

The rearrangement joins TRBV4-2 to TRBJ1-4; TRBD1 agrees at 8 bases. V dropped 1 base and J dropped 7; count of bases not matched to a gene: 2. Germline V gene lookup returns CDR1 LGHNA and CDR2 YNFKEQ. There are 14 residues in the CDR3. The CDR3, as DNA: TGTGCCAGCAGCCAAGGGACAGGGTTTGAAAAACTGTTTTTT. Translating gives CASSQGTGFEKLFF.

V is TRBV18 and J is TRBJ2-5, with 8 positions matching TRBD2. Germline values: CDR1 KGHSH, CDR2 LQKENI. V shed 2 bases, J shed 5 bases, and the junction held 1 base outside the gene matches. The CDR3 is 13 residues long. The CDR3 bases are TGTGCCAGCTCACCAAGACTAGCGGAGACCCAGTACTTC. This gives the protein CASSPRLAETQYF.

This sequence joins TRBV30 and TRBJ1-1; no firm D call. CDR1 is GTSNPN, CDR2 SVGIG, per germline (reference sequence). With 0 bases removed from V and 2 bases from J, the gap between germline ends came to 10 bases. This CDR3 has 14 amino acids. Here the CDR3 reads CAWSVFQANTEAFF. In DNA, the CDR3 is TGTGCCTGGAGTGTTTTTCAGGCCAACACTGAAGCTTTCTTT.

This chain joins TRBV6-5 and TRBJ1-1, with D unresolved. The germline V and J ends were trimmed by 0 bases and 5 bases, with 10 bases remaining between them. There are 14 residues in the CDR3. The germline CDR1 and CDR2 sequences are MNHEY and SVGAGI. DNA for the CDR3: TGTGCCAGCAGTTACTCTTTCCGGGATACTGAAGCTTTCTTT. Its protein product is CASSYSFRDTEAFF.

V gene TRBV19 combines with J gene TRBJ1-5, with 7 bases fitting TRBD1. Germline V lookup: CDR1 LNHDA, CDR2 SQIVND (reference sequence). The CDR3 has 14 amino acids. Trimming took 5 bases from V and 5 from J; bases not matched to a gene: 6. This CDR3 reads CASSPTGLDQPQHF. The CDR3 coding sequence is TGTGCCAGTAGTCCGACAGGGCTAGATCAGCCCCAGCATTTT.